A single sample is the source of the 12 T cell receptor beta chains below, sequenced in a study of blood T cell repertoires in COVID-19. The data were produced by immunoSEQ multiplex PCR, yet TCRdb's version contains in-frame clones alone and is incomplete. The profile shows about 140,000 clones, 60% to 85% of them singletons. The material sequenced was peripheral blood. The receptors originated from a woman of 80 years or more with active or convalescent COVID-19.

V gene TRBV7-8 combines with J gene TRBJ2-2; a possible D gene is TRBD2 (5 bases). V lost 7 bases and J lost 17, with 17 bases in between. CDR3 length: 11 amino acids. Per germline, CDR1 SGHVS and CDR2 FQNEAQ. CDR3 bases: TGTGCCAGCACCCCCGGGGAGCTCCTTTTTTTT. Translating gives CASTPGELLFF.

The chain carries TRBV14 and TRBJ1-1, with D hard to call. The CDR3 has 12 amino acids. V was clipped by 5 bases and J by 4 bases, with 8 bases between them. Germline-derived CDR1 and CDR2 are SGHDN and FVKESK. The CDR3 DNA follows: TGTGCCAGCAGCGACCCGGGCACTGAAGCTTTCTTT. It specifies CASSDPGTEAFF. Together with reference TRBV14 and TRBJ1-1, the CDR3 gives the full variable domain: EAGVTQFPSHSVIEKGQTVTLRCDPISGHDNLYWYRRVMGKEIKFLLHFVKESKQDESGMPNNRFLAERTGGTYSTLKVQPAELEDSGVYFCASSDPGTEAFFGQGTRLTVV.

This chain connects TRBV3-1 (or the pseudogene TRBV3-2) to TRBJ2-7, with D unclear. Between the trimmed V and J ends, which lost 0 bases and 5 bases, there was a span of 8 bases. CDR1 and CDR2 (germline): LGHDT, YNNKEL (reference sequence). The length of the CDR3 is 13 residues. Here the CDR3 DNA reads TGTGCCAGCAGCCAAGATTTTTTAAACGAGCAGTACTTC. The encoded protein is CASSQDFLNEQYF.

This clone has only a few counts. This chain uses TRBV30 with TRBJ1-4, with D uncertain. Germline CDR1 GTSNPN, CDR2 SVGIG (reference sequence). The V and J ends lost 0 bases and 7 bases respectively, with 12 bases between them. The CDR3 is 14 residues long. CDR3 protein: CAWSVRDPGEKLFF. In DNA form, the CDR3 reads TGTGCCTGGAGTGTACGAGACCCGGGTGAAAAACTGTTTTTT.

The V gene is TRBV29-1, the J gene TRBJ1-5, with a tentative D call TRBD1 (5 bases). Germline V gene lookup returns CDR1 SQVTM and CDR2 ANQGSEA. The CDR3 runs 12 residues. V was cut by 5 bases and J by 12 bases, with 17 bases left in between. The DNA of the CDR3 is TGCAGCGTTCTATCCCCCTCGGGGGGCCAGCATTTT. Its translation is CSVLSPSGGQHF.

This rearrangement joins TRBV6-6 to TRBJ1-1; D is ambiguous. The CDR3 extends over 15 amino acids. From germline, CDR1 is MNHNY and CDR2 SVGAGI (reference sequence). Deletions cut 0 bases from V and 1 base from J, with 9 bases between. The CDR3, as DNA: TGTGCCAGCAGTTACTCCCAGGCGAGGAACACTGAAGCTTTCTTT. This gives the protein CASSYSQARNTEAFF.

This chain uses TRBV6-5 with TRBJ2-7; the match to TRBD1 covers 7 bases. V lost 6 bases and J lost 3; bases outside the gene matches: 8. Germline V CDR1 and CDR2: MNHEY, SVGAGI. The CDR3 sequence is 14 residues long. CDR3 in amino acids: CASSETTGFYEQYF. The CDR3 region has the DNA TGTGCCAGCAGCGAGACGACAGGGTTCTACGAGCAGTACTTC.

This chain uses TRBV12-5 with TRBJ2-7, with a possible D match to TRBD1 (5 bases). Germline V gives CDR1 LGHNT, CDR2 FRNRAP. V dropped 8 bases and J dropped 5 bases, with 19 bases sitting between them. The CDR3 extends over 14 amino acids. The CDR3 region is CASFPAGSFHEQYF. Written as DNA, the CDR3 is TGTGCTAGTTTTCCGGCAGGGTCTTTTCACGAGCAGTACTTC.

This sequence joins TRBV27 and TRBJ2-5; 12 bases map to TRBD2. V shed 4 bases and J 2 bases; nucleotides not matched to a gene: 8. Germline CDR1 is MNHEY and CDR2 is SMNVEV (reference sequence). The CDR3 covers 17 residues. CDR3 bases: TGTGCCAGCAGTTCCCAGACTAGCGGGGGAATTCAAGAGACCCAGTACTTC. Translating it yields CASSSQTSGGIQETQYF.

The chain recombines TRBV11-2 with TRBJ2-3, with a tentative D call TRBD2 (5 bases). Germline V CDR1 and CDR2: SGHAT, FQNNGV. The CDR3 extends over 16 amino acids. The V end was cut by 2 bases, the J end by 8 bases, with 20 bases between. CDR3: CASSLFGVGIRGTQYF. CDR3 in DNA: TGTGCCAGCAGCTTATTCGGGGTAGGGATTAGAGGTACGCAGTATTTT.

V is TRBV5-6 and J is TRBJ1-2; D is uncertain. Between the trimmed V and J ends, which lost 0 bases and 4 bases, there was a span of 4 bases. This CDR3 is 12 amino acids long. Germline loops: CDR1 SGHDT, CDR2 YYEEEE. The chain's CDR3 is CASSLDTYGYTF. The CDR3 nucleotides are TGTGCCAGCAGCTTGGACACCTATGGCTACACCTTC.

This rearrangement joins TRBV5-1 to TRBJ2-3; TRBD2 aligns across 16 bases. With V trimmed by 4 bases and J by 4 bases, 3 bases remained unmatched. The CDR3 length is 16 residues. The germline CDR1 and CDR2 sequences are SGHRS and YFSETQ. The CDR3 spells CASSPGTSGGADTQYF. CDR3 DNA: TGCGCCAGCAGCCCTGGGACTAGCGGGGGGGCAGATACGCAGTATTTT.